Detailed here is one T cell receptor beta chain. Using immunoSEQ multiplex PCR, the repertoire was profiled, and TCRdb retains in-frame clones only, with some absent. The data contain fewer than 300,000 clones, approximately 86% of them singletons. The data originate from a study of blood T cell repertoires in COVID-19. Sequencing input: peripheral blood. This receptor was obtained from a human donor with COVID-19, enrolled during active disease. The donor label of this sample is uncertain.

DNA for the CDR3: TGTGCCAGCAGCTTATCGGGAGGGCCCGACGAGCAGTACTTC. Residues: CASSLSGGPDEQYF. The chain carries TRBV7-2 and TRBJ2-7, with TRBD2 identical over 8 bases. The CDR3 covers 14 residues. CDR1 SGHTA and CDR2 FQGNSA come from the germline V gene. V was clipped by 2 bases and J by 5 bases; unmatched bases: 5.